This TCR beta chain was profiled in a study of response to subunit inactivated influenza vaccine. Each CDR3 protein gets one entry after TCRdb re-called the RT-PCR reads with MiXCR. The repertoire holds 550,000 to 800,000 distinct CDR3 sequences, with about 14% as singletons. Trimming removed 4 bases at V and 8 bases at J, with 13 bases between. Germline V gene sequence: CDR1 SGHRS, CDR2 YFSETQ. The CDR3 extends over 13 amino acids. This clonotype was counted at least ten times. The material was PBMCs from blood, obtained less than 15 days before vaccination. This chain uses TRBV5-1 with TRBJ2-1; D is possibly TRBD2 (5 bases). This receptor was obtained from a man over 45 who received an inactivated influenza vaccine. CDR3 nucleotides: TGCGCCAGCAGCACCGGACTTGCCGATGAGCAGTTCTTC. Amino acid sequence: CASSTGLADEQFF.